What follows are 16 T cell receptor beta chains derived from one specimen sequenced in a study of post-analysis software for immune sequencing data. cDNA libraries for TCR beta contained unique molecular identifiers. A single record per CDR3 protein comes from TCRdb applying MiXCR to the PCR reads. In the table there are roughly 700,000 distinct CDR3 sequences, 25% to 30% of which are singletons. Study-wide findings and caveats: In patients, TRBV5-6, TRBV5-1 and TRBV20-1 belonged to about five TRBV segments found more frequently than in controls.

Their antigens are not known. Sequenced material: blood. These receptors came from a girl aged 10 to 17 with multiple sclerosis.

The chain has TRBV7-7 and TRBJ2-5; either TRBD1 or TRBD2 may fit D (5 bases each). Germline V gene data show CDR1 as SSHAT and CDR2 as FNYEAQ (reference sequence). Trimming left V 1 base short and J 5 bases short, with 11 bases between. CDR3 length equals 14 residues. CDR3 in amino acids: CASSLEGTFETQYF. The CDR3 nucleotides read TGTGCCAGCAGCTTAGAAGGGACGTTCGAGACCCAGTACTTC.

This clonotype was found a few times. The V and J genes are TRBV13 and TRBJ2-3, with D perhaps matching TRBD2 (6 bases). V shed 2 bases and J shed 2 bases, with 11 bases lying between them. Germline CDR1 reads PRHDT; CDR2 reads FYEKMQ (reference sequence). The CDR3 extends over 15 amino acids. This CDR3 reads CASSLSGGTTDTQYF. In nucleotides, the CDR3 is TGTGCCAGCAGCTTATCCGGGGGAACCACAGATACGCAGTATTTT. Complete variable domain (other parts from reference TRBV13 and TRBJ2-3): AAGVIQSPRHLIKEKRETATLKCYPIPRHDTVYWYQQGPGQDPQFLISFYEKMQSDKGSIPDRFSAQQFSDYHSELNMSSLELGDSALYFCASSLSGGTTDTQYFGPGTRLTVL.

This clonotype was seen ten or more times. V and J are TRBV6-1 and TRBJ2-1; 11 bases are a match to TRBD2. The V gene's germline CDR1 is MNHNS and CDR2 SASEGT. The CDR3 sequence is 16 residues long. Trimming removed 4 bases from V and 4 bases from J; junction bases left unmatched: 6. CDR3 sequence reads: CASSATSGGIYNEQFF. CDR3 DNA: TGTGCCAGCAGTGCCACTAGCGGGGGAATTTACAATGAGCAGTTCTTC.

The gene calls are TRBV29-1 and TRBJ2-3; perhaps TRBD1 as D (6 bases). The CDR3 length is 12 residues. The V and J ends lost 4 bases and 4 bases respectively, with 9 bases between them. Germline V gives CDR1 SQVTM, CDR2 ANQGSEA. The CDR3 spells CSVGQVPDTQYF. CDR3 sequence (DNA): TGCAGCGTTGGACAGGTCCCAGATACGCAGTATTTT.

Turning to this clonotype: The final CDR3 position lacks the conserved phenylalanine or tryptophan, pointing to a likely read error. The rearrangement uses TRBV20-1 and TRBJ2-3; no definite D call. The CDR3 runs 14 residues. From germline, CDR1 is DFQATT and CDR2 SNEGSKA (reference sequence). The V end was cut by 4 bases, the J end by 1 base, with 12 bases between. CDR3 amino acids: CSATSDPRTDTQYL. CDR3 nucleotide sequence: TGCAGTGCTACCTCAGATCCTCGCACAGATACGCAGTATTTA.

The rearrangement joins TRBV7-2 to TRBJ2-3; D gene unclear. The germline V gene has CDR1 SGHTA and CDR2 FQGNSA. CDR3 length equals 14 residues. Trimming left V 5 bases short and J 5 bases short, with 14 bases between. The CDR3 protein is CASSPGSRLDTQYF. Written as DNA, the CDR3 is TGTGCCAGCAGCCCCGGGTCCCGGCTAGATACGCAGTATTTT.

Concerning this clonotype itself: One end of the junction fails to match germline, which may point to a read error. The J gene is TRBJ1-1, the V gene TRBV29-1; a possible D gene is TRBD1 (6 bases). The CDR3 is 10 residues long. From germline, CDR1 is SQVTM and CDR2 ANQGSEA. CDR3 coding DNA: TGCAGCGCTGAAATCAGGGGAGCTTTCTTT. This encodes CSAEIRGAFF.

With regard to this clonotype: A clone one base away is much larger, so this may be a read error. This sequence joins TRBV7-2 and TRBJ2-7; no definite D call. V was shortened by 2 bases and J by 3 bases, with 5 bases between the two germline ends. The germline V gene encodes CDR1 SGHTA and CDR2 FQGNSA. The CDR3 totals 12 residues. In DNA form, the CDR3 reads TGTGCCAGCAGCTTACAGGTCTACGAGCAGTACTTC. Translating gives CASSLQVYEQYF.

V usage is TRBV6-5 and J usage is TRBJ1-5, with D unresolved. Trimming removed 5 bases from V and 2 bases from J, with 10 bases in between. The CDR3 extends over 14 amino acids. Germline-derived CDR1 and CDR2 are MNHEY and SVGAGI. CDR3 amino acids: CASSRGVGNQPQHF. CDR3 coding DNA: TGTGCCAGCAGTCGTGGGGTTGGCAATCAGCCCCAGCATTTT.

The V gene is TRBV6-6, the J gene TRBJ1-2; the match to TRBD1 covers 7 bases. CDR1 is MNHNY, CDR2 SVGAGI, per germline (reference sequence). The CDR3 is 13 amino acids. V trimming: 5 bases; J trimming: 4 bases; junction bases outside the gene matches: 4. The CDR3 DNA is TGTGCCAGCAGTCCGAGGGACAGCTATGGCTACACCTTC. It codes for CASSPRDSYGYTF.

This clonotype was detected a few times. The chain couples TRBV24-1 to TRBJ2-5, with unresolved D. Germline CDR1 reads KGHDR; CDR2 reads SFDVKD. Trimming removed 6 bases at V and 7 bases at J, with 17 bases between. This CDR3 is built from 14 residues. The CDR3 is CATSPTLGPGTQYF. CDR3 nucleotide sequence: TGTGCCACCAGTCCAACTCTGGGTCCGGGGACCCAGTACTTC.

CDR3 loop: CASSEDGMTGNYGYTF. In DNA form, the CDR3 reads TGTGCCAGCAGTGAAGACGGGATGACAGGCAACTATGGCTACACCTTC. The V gene is TRBV6-1, the J gene TRBJ1-2, with a weak D call TRBD1 (6 bases). The CDR3 loop spans 16 amino acids. Trimming pared 1 base from V and 2 bases from J, leaving 14 bases between. Germline V gene lookup returns CDR1 MNHNS and CDR2 SASEGT.

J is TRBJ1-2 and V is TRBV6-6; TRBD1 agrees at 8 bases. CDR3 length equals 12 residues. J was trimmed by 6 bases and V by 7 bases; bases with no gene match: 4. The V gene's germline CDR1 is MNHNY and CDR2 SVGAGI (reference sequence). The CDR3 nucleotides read TGTGCCAGCACTACAGGGGGGAATGGCTACACCTTC. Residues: CASTTGGNGYTF.

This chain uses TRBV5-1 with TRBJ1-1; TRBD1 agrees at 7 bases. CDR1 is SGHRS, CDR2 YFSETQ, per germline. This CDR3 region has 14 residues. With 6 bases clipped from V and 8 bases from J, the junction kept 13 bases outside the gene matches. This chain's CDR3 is CASTPRDSTQEAFF. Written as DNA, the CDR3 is TGCGCCAGCACTCCCCGGGACAGCACCCAAGAAGCTTTCTTT.

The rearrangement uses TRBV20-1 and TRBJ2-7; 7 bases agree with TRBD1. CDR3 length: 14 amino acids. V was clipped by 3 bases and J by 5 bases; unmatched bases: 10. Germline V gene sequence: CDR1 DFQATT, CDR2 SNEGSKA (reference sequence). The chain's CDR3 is CSARSGQGGHEQYF. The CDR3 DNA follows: TGCAGTGCTAGGTCGGGACAAGGGGGCCACGAGCAGTACTTC.

CDR3 bases: TGTGCCAGCAGCCCTAGGGCGGGCAGGGGAGCGAATGAGCAGTTCTTC. As protein: CASSPRAGRGANEQFF. The V call is TRBV11-2, the J call TRBJ2-1; TRBD1 might be the D (6 bases). The CDR3 length is 16 residues. Germline V gene sequence: CDR1 SGHAT, CDR2 FQNNGV. V was shortened by 5 bases and J by 7 bases, with 21 bases between the two germline ends.